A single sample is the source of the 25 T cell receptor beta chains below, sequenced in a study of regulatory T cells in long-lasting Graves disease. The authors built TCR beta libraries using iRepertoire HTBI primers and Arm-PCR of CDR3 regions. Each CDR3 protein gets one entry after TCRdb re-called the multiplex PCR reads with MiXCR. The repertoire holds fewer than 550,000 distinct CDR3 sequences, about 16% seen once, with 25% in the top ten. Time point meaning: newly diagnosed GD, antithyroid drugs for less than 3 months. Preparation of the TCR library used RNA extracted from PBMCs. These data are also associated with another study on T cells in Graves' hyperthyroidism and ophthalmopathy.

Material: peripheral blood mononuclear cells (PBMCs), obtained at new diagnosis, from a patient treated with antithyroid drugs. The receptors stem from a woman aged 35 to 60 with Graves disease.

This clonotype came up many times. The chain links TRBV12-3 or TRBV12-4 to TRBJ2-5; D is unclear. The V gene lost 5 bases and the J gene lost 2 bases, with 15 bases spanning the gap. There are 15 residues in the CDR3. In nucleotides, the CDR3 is TGTGCCAGCAGTCCGGGCCCCTCGAGGCAAGAGACCCAGTACTTC. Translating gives CASSPGPSRQETQYF.

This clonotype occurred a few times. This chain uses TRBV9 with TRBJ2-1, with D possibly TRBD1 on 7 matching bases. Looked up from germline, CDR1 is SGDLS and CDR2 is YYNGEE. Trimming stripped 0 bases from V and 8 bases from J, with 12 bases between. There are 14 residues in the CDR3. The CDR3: CASSVEPGGHEQFF. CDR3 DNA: TGTGCCAGCAGCGTAGAGCCAGGGGGGCATGAGCAGTTCTTC.

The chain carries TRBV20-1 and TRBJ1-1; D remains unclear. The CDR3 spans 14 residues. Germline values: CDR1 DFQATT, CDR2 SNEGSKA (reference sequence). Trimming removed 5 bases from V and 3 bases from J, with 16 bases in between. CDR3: CSASQLNLDTEAFF. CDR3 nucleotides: TGCAGTGCTTCTCAGCTTAATCTAGACACTGAAGCTTTCTTT.

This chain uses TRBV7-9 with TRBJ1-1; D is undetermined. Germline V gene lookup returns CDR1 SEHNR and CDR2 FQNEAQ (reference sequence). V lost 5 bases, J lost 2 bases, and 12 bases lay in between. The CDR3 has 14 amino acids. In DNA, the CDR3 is TGTGCCAGCAGCCCCCAACGGGTAAACACTGAAGCTTTCTTT. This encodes CASSPQRVNTEAFF.

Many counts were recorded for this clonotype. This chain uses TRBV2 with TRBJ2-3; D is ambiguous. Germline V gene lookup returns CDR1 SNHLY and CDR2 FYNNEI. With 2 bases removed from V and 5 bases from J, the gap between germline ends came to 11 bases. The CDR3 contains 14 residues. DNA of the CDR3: TGTGCCAGCAGTGAAATGGGGTTTGGAGATACGCAGTATTTT. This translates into CASSEMGFGDTQYF.

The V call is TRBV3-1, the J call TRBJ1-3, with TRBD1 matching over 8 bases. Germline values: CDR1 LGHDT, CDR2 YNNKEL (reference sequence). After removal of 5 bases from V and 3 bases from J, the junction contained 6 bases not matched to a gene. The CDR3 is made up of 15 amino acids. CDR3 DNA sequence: TGTGCCAGCAGCTACGAGGGACAGGTTGGAAACACCATATATTTT. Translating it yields CASSYEGQVGNTIYF.

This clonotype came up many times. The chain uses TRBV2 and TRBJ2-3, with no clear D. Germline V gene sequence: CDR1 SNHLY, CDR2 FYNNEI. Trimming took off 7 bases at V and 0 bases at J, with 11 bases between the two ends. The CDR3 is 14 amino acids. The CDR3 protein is CASIKVGSTDTQYF. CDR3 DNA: TGTGCCAGCATCAAGGTTGGTAGCACAGATACGCAGTATTTT.

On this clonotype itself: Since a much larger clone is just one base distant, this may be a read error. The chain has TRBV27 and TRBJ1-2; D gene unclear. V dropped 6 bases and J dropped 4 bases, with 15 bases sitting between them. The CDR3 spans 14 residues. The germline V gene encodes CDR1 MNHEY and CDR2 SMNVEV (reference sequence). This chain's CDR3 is CASRPAEGGYGYTF. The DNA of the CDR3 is TGTGCCAGCAGACCCGCAGAGGGAGGCTATGGCTACACCTTC.

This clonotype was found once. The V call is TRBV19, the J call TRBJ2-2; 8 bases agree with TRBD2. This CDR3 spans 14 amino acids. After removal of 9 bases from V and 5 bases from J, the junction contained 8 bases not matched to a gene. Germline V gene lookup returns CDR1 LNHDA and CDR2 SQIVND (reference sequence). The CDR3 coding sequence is TGTGCCAGCTCTCCGGGACTAGAGACCGGGGAGCTGTTTTTT. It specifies CASSPGLETGELFF.

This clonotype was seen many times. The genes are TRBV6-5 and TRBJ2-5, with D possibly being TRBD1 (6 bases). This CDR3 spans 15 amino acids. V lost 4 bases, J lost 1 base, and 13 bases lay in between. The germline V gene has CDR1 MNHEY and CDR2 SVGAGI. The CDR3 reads CASSSLDRTQETQYF. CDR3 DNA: TGTGCCAGCAGTTCACTCGACAGGACCCAAGAGACCCAGTACTTC.

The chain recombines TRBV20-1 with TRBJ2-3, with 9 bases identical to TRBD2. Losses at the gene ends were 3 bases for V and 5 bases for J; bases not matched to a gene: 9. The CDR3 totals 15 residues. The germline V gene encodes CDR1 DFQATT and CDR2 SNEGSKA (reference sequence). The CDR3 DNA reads TGCAGTGCTAGGTCGGGACTAGCTCGCATAGATACGCAGTATTTT. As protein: CSARSGLARIDTQYF.

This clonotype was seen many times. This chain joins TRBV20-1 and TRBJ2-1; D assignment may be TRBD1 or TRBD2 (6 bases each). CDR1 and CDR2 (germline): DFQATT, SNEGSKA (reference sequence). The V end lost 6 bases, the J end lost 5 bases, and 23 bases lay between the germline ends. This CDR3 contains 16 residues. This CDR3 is CSAKGGHRDLNNEQFF. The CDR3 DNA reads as TGCAGTGCCAAGGGGGGCCACCGGGACCTAAACAATGAGCAGTTCTTC.

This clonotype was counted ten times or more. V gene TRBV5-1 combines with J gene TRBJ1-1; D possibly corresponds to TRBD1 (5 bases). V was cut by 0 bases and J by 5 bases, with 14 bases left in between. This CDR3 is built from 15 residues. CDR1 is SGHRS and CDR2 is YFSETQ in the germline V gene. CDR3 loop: CASSLVQGGATEAFF. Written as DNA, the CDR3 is TGCGCCAGCAGCTTGGTGCAGGGTGGTGCAACTGAAGCTTTCTTT.

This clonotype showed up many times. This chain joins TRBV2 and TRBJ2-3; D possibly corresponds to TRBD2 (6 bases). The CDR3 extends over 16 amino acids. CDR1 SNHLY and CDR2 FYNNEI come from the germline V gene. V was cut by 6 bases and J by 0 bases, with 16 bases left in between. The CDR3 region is CASSSPGGDSTDTQYF. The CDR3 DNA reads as TGTGCCAGCAGCTCCCCAGGCGGGGATAGCACAGATACGCAGTATTTT.

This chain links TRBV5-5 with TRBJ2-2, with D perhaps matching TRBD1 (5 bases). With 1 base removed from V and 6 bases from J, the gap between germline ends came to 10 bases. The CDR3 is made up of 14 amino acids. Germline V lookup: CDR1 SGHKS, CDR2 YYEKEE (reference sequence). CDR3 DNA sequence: TGTGCCAGCAGCTTGAGGCAGGGTCCCGGGGAGCTGTTTTTT. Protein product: CASSLRQGPGELFF.

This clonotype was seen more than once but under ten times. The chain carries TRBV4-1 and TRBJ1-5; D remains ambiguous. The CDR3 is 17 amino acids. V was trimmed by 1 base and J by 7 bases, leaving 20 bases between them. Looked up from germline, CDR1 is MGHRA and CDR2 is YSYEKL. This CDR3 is CASSQVVKGSLGQPQHF. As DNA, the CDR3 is TGCGCCAGCAGCCAAGTTGTTAAGGGCAGCTTAGGGCAGCCCCAGCATTTT.

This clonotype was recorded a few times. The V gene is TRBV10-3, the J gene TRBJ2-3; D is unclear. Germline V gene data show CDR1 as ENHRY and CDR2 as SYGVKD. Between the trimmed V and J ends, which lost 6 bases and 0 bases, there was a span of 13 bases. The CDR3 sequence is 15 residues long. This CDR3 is CAIRTATVSTDTQYF. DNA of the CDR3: TGTGCCATCAGGACCGCGACGGTGAGCACAGATACGCAGTATTTT.

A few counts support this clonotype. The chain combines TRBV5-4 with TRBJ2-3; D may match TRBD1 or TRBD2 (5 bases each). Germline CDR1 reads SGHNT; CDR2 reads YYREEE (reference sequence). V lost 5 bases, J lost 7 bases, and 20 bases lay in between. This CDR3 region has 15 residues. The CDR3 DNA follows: TGTGCCAGCAGGGGGCCTGGACGGGGAAGCTATACGCAGTATTTT. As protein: CASRGPGRGSYTQYF.

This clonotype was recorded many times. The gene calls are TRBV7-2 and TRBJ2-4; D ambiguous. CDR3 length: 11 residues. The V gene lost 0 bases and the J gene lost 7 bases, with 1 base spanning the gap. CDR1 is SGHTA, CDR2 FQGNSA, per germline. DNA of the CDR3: TGTGCCAGCAGCTTAGCGAACATTCAGTACTTC. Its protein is CASSLANIQYF.

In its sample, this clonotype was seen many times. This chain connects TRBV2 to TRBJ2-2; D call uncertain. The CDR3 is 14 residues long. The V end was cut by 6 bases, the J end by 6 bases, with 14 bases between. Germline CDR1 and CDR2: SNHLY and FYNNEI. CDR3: CASSPRMVAGELFF. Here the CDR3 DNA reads TGTGCCAGCAGCCCGAGGATGGTAGCCGGGGAGCTGTTTTTT.

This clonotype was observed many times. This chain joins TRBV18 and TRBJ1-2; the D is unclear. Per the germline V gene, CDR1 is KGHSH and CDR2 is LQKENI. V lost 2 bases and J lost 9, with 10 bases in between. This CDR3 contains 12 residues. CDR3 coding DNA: TGTGCCAGCTCACCATCGCGCGATAGCTACACCTTC. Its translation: CASSPSRDSYTF.

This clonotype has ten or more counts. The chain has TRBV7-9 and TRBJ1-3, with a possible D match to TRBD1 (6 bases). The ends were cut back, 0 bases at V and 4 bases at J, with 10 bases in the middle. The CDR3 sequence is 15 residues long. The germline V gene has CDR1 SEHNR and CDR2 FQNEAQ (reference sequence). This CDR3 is CASSLAGDMGNTIYF. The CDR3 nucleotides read TGTGCCAGCAGCTTAGCCGGGGACATGGGAAACACCATATATTTT.

The CDR3 loop is CASSLGTGSSYNSPLHF. The DNA for the CDR3 is TGTGCCAGCAGTTTAGGGACAGGGAGCTCCTATAATTCACCCCTCCACTTT. The J gene is TRBJ1-6, the V gene TRBV6-5, with TRBD1 identical over 9 bases. The CDR3 has 17 amino acids. Trimming at V came to 4 bases and at J to 0 bases, leaving 4 bases not matched to a gene. Germline CDR1 is MNHEY and CDR2 is SVGAGI.

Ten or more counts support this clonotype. The CDR3 DNA is TGCAGTGCTAGAAGGACAGGGTTCGGCACCGGGGAGCTGTTTTTT. Translation: CSARRTGFGTGELFF. The rearrangement joins TRBV20-1 to TRBJ2-2; 8 bases line up with TRBD1. This CDR3 contains 15 residues. Germline CDR1 reads DFQATT; CDR2 reads SNEGSKA (reference sequence). Trimming cost V 2 bases and J 4 bases; bases outside gene matches: 6.

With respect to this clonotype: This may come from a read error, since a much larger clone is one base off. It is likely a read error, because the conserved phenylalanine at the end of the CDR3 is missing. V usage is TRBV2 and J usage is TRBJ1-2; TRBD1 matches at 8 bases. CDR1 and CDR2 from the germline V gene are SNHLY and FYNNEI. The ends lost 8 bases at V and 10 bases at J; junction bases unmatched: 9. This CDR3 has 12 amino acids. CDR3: CASERDRLVYTL. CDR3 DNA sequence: TGTGCCAGCGAAAGGGACAGGTTGGTCTACACCCTC.